This is a list of T cell receptor beta chains from one sample in a study of blood T cell repertoires in COVID-19. Sequenced by immunoSEQ multiplex PCR; TCRdb stores in-frame clones only, minus some. The data show hundreds of thousands of clones, about 90% seen once. Material: peripheral blood. The receptors here all came from a man younger than 35 with active or convalescent COVID-19. Each CDR3 is given with its conserved first and last residue. Each record gives: J gene, V gene, clone size, D gene, CDR3 length, CDR3 DNA, CDR3 protein. D genes are given only for firm matches. Expanded clones are given a class, and other clones once, few, many or no size at all.

TRBJ1-1,TRBV7-9,.,.,13,TGTGCCAGCAGCTTAGGGGCGAACACTGAAGCTTTCTTT,CASSLGANTEAFF
TRBJ2-1,TRBV5-1,.,.,15,TGCGCCAGCAGCCCCCTAGAAAGGCTCTACAATGAGCAGTTCTTC,CASSPLERLYNEQFF
TRBJ2-7,TRBV6-2/TRBV6-3,.,.,14,TGTGCCAGCAGTTTCTCTGAGACAGTTCTCGAGCAGTACTTC,CASSFSETVLEQYF
TRBJ2-2,TRBV5-1,.,TRBD1,15,TGCGCCAGCAGCGGGCGGACAGGGGACACCGGGGAGCTGTTTTTT,CASSGRTGDTGELFF
TRBJ1-1,TRBV5-1,.,TRBD1,16,TGCGCCAGCAGCTTGACGACAGGGAGGTCCGGCACTGAAGCTTTCTTT,CASSLTTGRSGTEAFF
TRBJ1-3,TRBV14,.,.,16,TGTGCCAGCAGCCAAGATCGGAGACGCTCTGGAAACACCATATATTTT,CASSQDRRRSGNTIYF
TRBJ2-7,TRBV6-5,.,.,15,TGTGCCAGCAGTCTCCATAACACAAACTCCTACGAGCAGTACTTC,CASSLHNTNSYEQYF
TRBJ2-1,TRBV5-1,.,TRBD2,15,TGCGCCAGCAGCGCCGGACTAGCGACCTACAATGAGCAGTTCTTC,CASSAGLATYNEQFF
TRBJ1-2,TRBV5-4,once,TRBD1,15,TGCGCCAGCAGACCCGGGACAGCTACTAACTATGGCTACACCTTC,CASRPGTATNYGYTF
TRBJ2-1,TRBV6-5,.,.,12,TGTGCCAGCAGTTACGAAGGGACTCGGCAGTTCTTC,CASSYEGTRQFF
TRBJ2-1,TRBV20-1,.,TRBD2,16,TGCAGTGCTAGTCCGCTAGCGGGAGCCAGGGACAATGAGCAGTTCTTC,CSASPLAGARDNEQFF
TRBJ2-7,TRBV7-2,.,TRBD1,18,TGTGCCAGCAGCCGGACAGGGACGAACCTCGGGGGCTCCTACGAGCAGTACTTC,CASSRTGTNLGGSYEQYF
TRBJ1-2,TRBV6-6,.,TRBD1,14,TGTGCCAGCAGCCTTACAGGGGAGGTCTATGGCTACACCTTC,CASSLTGEVYGYTF
TRBJ1-5,TRBV7-9,.,.,16,TGTGCCAGCAGATTTAGACAGGAATTTCTCAATCAGCCCCAGCATTTT,CASRFRQEFLNQPQHF
TRBJ2-7,TRBV19,.,.,15,TGTGCCAGTAGTAAAGGATCAGGGGACCTCTACGAGCAGTACTTC,CASSKGSGDLYEQYF
TRBJ1-1,TRBV7-2,.,.,13,TGTGCCAGCAGCGTGGGGCTGGGCACTGAAGCTTTCTTT,CASSVGLGTEAFF
TRBJ2-7,TRBV29-1,.,.,15,TGCAGCGTTGAAATGGCGGGGGCTACGTCCTACGAGCAGTACTTC,CSVEMAGATSYEQYF
TRBJ2-1,TRBV6-5,.,.,15,TGTGCCAGCAGTCCCCGCAGTACCTCCTACAATGAGCAGTTCTTC,CASSPRSTSYNEQFF
TRBJ2-1,TRBV10-3,.,.,11,TGTGCCATCAGCGGTGCTGCTGAGCAGTTCTTC,CAISGAAEQFF
TRBJ1-3,TRBV5-1,.,TRBD1,15,TGCGCCAGCAGCCCCCGGACAGGGACTGGAAACACCATATATTTT,CASSPRTGTGNTIYF
TRBJ2-7,TRBV12-3/TRBV12-4,.,.,13,TGTGCCAGCAGTTTAGAGGCGGTCTACGAGCAGTACTTC,CASSLEAVYEQYF
TRBJ2-7,TRBV18,.,.,12,TGTGCCAGCTCACCACGTGGAGACGAGCAGTACTTC,CASSPRGDEQYF
TRBJ2-2,TRBV18,.,.,14,TGTGCCAGCTCACCTGGACAAGTCGCCGGGGAGCTGTTTTTT,CASSPGQVAGELFF
TRBJ1-1,TRBV7-8,.,.,15,TGTGCCAGCAGCTCCTCTCAGGCGGGGAGCACTGAAGCTTTCTTT,CASSSSQAGSTEAFF
TRBJ2-7,TRBV28,.,TRBD2,15,TGTGCCAGCAGTTTGCCCAGCGGGATTTCCTACGAGCAGTACTTC,CASSLPSGISYEQYF
TRBJ2-2,TRBV6-2/TRBV6-3,.,TRBD2,16,TGTGCCAGCAGTTACTCCGGACTAGCGGGAGCCGGGGAGCTGTTTTTT,CASSYSGLAGAGELFF
TRBJ2-7,TRBV28,few,TRBD2,17,TGTGCCAGCTCCCGTACTAGCGGGAGGAGTAGCTCCTACGAGCAGTACTTC,CASSRTSGRSSSYEQYF
TRBJ2-1,TRBV20-1,few,.,10,TGCAGTGCTAGTCAGAATGAGCAGTTCTTC,CSASQNEQFF
TRBJ2-3,TRBV19,.,.,14,TGTGCCAGTAGTATAAAGCCAGGGACAGATACGCAGTATTTT,CASSIKPGTDTQYF
TRBJ1-5,TRBV19,.,.,13,TGTGCCTCCAATTGGGACATAAGGCAGCCCCAGCATTTT,CASNWDIRQPQHF
TRBJ1-1,TRBV5-1,.,.,15,TGCGCCAGCAGCTTGGCAGGTCCTGGGTTGACTGAAGCTTTCTTT,CASSLAGPGLTEAFF
TRBJ2-3,TRBV18,.,.,14,TGTGCCAGCTCACGCGTTCAGGGTTCAGATACGCAGTATTTT,CASSRVQGSDTQYF
TRBJ2-7,TRBV6-5,.,.,11,TGTGCCAGCAGTTACCGCTACGAGCAGTACTTC,CASSYRYEQYF
TRBJ1-6,TRBV6-6,.,.,15,TGTGCCAGCAGTTACTCCCTATCCTATAATTCACCCCTCCACTTT,CASSYSLSYNSPLHF
TRBJ2-7,TRBV30,.,TRBD1,12,TGTGCCTGGAAACAGGGGGTGGACGAGCAGTACTTC,CAWKQGVDEQYF
TRBJ1-6,TRBV11-2,few,.,16,TGTGCCAGCATTCCTCACCGGAGTTCGTATAATTCACCCCTCCACTTT,CASIPHRSSYNSPLHF
TRBJ1-6,TRBV27,.,TRBD1,18,TGTGCCAGCAGTTTACGCCGACAGGGGAGCTCCTATAATTCACCCCTCCACTTT,CASSLRRQGSSYNSPLHF
TRBJ2-7,TRBV6-5,.,TRBD2,13,TGTGCCAGCAGTTACCGGGGGGACGCCGAGCAGTACTTC,CASSYRGDAEQYF
TRBJ2-7,TRBV3-1/TRBV3-2,.,TRBD1,15,TGTGCCAGCAGCCAAGGACAGGGGAGCTCCTACGAGCAGTACTTC,CASSQGQGSSYEQYF
TRBJ2-5,TRBV3-1/TRBV3-2,.,.,12,TGTGCCAGCAGCCGTTGGAGAGAGACCCAGTACTTC,CASSRWRETQYF
TRBJ2-1,TRBV4-3,.,.,16,TGCGCCAGCAGCCAAGGGCGGGAAAGGCTCTACAATGAGCAGTTCTTC,CASSQGRERLYNEQFF
TRBJ2-3,TRBV11-2,.,TRBD2,16,TGTGCCAGCACCTTGCAAAGCGGGATATTCACAGATACGCAGTATTTT,CASTLQSGIFTDTQYF
TRBJ2-1,TRBV11-3,.,TRBD2,18,TGTGCCAGCAGCCTCGGACTAGCGGGACCGAGCTCCTACAATGAGCAGTTCTTC,CASSLGLAGPSSYNEQFF
TRBJ1-2,TRBV6-4,.,.,13,TGTGCCAGCAGTCCGGGGGACGGCTATGGCTACACCTTC,CASSPGDGYGYTF
TRBJ2-7,TRBV7-2,.,TRBD1,15,TGTGCCAGCAGCCATGGGGGACAGCGCTCCTACGAGCAGTACTTC,CASSHGGQRSYEQYF
TRBJ1-1,TRBV3-1/TRBV3-2,.,.,14,TGTGCCAGCACCCTCGGGGGCGGGGGCACTGAAGCTTTCTTT,CASTLGGGGTEAFF
TRBJ2-1,TRBV29-1,.,.,13,TGCAGCGTTGTGGGAGCCCGATACAATGAGCAGTTCTTC,CSVVGARYNEQFF